The source of this T cell receptor beta chain is a study of CD8 T cells in Susac syndrome. About the research overall: Clinical remission applied to roughly 8 sequenced Susac syndrome patients, and roughly six had active disease.

RNA totalling about 0.45 to 1 ug underwent reverse transcription with random hexamers. TCRdb fed the immunoSEQ multiplex PCR reads into MiXCR, producing one record per CDR3 protein. This table has 67,000 or so distinct CDR3 sequences, around 93% appearing once. The germline V gene has CDR1 MGHRA and CDR2 YSYEKL. V dropped 3 bases and J dropped 2 bases, with 13 bases sitting between them. There are 15 residues in the CDR3. TCR beta from blood CD8+ and CD4+ T cells was sequenced. In Susac syndrome patients, recently defined diagnostic criteria for definite or probable disease were met. The TCR comes from a human donor with Susac syndrome. The chain carries TRBV4-1 and TRBJ2-5; the D gene could be TRBD1 or TRBD2 (5 bases each). The sequenced sample was CD4+ T cells from PBMCs. The CDR3 is CASSQGPGPQETQYF. The CDR3 region has the DNA TGCGCCAGCAGCCAGGGGCCGGGGCCACAAGAGACCCAGTACTTC.